What follows describes a single TCR beta chain. The entry originates in a study of blood T cell repertoires in COVID-19. Study context: The study drew acute and convalescent COVID-19 samples from the United States, Italy and Spain. Sources were T cells, B-cell-depleted T cells, or PBMCs; the material itself was cDNA or gDNA.

Original data processing: Cell counts per sample came from amplifying reference gene primers. The data were produced by immunoSEQ multiplex PCR, yet TCRdb's version contains in-frame clones alone and is incomplete. Clonal size and the V and J genes are those of that table, whereas D and trimming came from the DNA. There are 100,000 to 150,000 clones in the sample; about 72% occur only once, and around 1.8% lies in the top ten. Germline CDR1 is SGHKS and CDR2 is YYEKEE (reference sequence). Between the trimmed V and J ends, which lost 5 bases and 0 bases, there was a span of 12 bases. The length of the CDR3 is 15 residues.

The chain combines TRBV5-5 with TRBJ1-3, with D perhaps TRBD1 (5 bases). The clonotype originates from a woman between 70 and 85 years old with acute or convalescent COVID-19. Sequenced input: peripheral blood. CDR3 DNA sequence: TGTGCCAGCAGTACCGACAGCAACTCTGGAAACACCATATATTTT. It translates to CASSTDSNSGNTIYF.